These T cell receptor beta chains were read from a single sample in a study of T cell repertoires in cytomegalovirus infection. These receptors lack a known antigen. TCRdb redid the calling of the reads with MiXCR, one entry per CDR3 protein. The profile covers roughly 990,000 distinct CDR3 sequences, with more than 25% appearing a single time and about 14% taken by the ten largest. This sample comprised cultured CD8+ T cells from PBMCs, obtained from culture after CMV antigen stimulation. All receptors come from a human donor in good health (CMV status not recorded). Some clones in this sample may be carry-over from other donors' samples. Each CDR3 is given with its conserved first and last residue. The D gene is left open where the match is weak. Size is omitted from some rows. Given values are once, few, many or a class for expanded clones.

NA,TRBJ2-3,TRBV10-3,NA,CAISEGPGAQIEDTQYF,TGTGCCATCAGTGAGGGGCCCGGGGCACAGATTGAGGATACGCAGTATTTT
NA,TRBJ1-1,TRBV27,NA,CASSWRMNTEAFF,TGTGCCAGCAGTTGGAGGATGAACACTGAAGCTTTCTTT
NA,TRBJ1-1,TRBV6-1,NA,CASSETGPFYTEAFF,TGTGCCAGCAGTGAAACAGGCCCCTTTTACACTGAAGCTTTCTTT
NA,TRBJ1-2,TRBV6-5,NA,CASSPDTGGVNYGYTF,TGTGCCAGCAGTCCGGACACCGGCGGTGTAAACTATGGCTACACCTTC
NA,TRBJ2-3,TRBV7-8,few,CASIAAGQGDTQYF,TGTGCCAGCATAGCCGCGGGGCAGGGGGATACGCAGTATTTT
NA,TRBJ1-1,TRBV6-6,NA,CASSFVHRAGLGDTEAFF,TGTGCCAGCAGTTTTGTCCATAGGGCAGGGTTGGGAGACACTGAAGCTTTCTTT
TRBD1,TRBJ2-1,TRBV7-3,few,CASSSFGQGAVDEQFF,TGTGCCAGCAGCTCCTTCGGACAGGGGGCTGTAGATGAGCAGTTCTTC
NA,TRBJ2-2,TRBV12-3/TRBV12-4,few,CASSFPGSPVAGELFF,TGTGCCAGCAGTTTCCCCGGGTCTCCGGTCGCCGGGGAGCTGTTTTTT
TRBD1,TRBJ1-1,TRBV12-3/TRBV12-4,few,CASITDRFTGRTEAFF,TGTGCCAGCATTACGGACAGGTTCACGGGAAGGACTGAAGCTTTCTTT
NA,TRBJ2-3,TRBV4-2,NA,CASSQIGGPTDPQYF,TGTGCCAGCAGCCAGATTGGCGGCCCCACAGATCCGCAGTATTTT
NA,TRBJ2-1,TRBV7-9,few,CASSLEGFGNEQFF,TGTGCCAGCAGCTTAGAGGGATTTGGCAATGAGCAGTTCTTC
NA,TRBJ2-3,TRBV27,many,CASSLGGRGTDTQYF,TGTGCCAGCAGTTTGGGGGGACGGGGCACAGATACGCAGTATTTT
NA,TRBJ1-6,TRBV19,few,CASRPGAQIRDTFLRSSPLHF,TGTGCCAGTAGGCCGGGAGCCCAGATCCGGGACACCTTTCTTCGAAGTTCACCCCTCCACTTT
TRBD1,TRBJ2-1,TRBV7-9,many,CASSKQGAPGNEQFF,TGTGCCAGCAGCAAACAGGGGGCGCCTGGGAATGAGCAGTTCTTC
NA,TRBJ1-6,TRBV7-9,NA,CASSVSTWNSPLHF,TGTGCCAGCAGCGTCTCAACTTGGAATTCACCCCTCCACTTT
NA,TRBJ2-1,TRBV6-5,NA,CATKARGEQFF,TGTGCCACCAAGGCTCGGGGGGAGCAGTTCTTC
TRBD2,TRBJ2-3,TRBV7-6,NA,CASSFSLAGKDTQYF,TGTGCTAGCAGCTTTTCCCTAGCGGGGAAAGATACGCAGTATTTT
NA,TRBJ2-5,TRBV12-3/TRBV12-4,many,CASSPGARIGETQYF,TGTGCCAGCAGCCCAGGGGCGCGGATTGGGGAGACCCAGTACTTC
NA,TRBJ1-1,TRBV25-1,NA,CASSAQEYTEAFF,TGTGCCAGCAGTGCCCAGGAGTACACTGAAGCTTTCTTT
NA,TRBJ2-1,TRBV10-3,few,CAISDGWSYNEQFF,TGTGCCATCAGTGATGGCTGGTCCTACAATGAGCAGTTCTTC
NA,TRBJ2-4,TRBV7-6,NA,CASSSSDIQYF,TGTGCCAGCTCAAGTTCGGACATTCAGTACTTC
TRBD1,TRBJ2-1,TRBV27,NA,CASSFFDRAFNRYNEQFF,TGTGCCAGCAGTTTTTTCGACAGGGCCTTTAACCGCTACAATGAGCAGTTCTTC
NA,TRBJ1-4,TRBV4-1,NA,CASNGQGTGGEKLFF,TGCGCCAGCAACGGGCAGGGAACGGGAGGGGAAAAACTGTTTTTT
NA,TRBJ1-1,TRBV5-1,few,CASSLRSPHTEAFF,TGCGCCAGCAGCTTAAGGAGTCCGCACACTGAAGCTTTCTTT
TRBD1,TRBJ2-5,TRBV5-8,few,CASRGQVYF,TGTGCCAGCAGAGGACAGGTTTACTTC
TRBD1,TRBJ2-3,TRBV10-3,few,CAISDLQGSTDTQYF,TGTGCCATCAGTGATTTACAGGGGAGCACAGATACGCAGTATTTT
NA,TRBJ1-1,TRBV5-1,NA,CASSLDRPMNTEAFF,TGCGCCAGCAGCTTAGACAGACCGATGAACACTGAAGCTTTCTTT
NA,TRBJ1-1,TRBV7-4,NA,CASSGGLPEAFF,TGTGCCAGCAGCGGCGGCCTGCCTGAAGCTTTCTTT
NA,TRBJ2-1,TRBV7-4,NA,CASSLGREEGSIDF,TGTGCCAGCAGCTTAGGAAGGGAGGAAGGGTCTATAGACTTC
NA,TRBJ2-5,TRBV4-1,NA,CASSPTDLETQYF,TGCGCCAGCAGCCCCACAGACCTAGAGACCCAGTACTTC